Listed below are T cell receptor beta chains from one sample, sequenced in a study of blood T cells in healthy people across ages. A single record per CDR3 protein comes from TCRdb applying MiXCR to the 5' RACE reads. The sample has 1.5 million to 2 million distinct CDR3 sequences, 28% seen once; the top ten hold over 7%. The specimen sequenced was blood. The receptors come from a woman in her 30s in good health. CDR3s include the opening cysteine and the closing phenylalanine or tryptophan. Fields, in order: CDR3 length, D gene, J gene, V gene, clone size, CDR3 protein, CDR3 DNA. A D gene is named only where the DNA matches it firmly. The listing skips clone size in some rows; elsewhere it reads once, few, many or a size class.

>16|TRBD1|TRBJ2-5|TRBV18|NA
CASSPNRDRGPETQYF
TGTGCCAGCTCACCAAACCGGGACAGGGGGCCAGAGACCCAGTACTTC
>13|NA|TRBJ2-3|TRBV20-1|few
CSARREILDTQYF
TGCAGTGCTAGACGGGAGATTCTAGATACGCAGTATTTT
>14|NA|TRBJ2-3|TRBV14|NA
CASSQVPGGDTQYF
TGTGCCAGCAGCCAAGTACCGGGTGGGGATACGCAGTATTTT
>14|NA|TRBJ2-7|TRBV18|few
CASSPNTGAREQYF
TGTGCCAGCTCACCAAACACCGGGGCTAGGGAGCAGTACTTC
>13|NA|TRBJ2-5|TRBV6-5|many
CASSYGTGQTQYF
TGTGCCAGCAGTTATGGCACGGGCCAAACCCAGTACTTC
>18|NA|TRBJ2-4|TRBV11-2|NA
CTSSNLPSRVLLYNEQYF
TGTACCAGCAGCAACTTACCTTCCCGGGTCCTACTATACAATGAGCAGTACTTC
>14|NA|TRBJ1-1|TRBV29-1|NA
CSADFKGAGTEAFF
TGCAGCGCTGATTTTAAGGGCGCGGGCACTGAAGCTTTCTTT
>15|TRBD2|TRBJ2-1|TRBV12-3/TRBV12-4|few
CASTPRRGGYNEQFF
TGTGCCAGCACCCCGCGGCGGGGGGGTTACAATGAGCAGTTCTTC
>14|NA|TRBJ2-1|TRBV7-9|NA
CASSLRVGDNEQFF
TGTGCCAGCAGCTTAAGGGTAGGGGACAATGAGCAGTTCTTC
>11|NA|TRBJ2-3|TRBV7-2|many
CASSFSDTQYF
TGTGCCAGCAGTTTTTCAGATACGCAGTATTTT
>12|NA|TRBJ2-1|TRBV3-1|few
CASSQAHNEQFF
TGTGCCAGCAGCCAAGCGCACAATGAGCAGTTCTTC
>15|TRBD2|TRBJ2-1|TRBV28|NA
CASIKNSGGADEQFF
TGTGCCAGCATCAAAAATAGCGGGGGGGCTGATGAGCAGTTCTTC
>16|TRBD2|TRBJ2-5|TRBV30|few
CALSGSTSGGQETQYF
TGTGCCTTGAGTGGATCAACTAGCGGGGGCCAAGAGACCCAGTACTTC
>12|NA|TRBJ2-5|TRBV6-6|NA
CASSFVSNEQYF
TGTGCCAGCAGTTTTGTTAGCAATGAGCAGTACTTC
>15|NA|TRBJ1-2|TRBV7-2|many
CASSSGGSGNYGYTF
TGTGCCAGCAGCTCTGGGGGGAGTGGAAACTATGGCTACACCTTC
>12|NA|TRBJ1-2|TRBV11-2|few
CASSTGLIPNTF
TGTGCCAGCAGTACCGGACTAATCCCAAACACCTTC
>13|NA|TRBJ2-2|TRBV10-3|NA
CAIRPLDTGELFF
TGTGCCATCAGACCCCTGGACACCGGGGAGCTGTTTTTT
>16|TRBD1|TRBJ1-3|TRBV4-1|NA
CASSPGQSNSGNTIYF
TGCGCCAGCAGCCCGGGACAGTCAAACTCTGGAAACACCATATATTTT
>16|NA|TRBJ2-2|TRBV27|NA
CASSLGLAPRTGELFF
TGTGCCAGCAGTTTGGGCCTAGCCCCGAGGACCGGGGAGCTGTTTTTT
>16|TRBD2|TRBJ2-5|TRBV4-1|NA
CASGPRTASGEETQYF
TGCGCCAGCGGCCCCAGGACGGCTAGCGGGGAAGAGACCCAGTACTTC
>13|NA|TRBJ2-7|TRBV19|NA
CASSVNVNYEQYF
TGTGCCAGTAGCGTTAATGTTAACTACGAGCAGTACTTC
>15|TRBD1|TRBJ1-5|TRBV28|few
CATRTGGLSNQPQHF
TGTGCCACCCGCACAGGGGGGCTCAGCAATCAGCCCCAGCATTTT
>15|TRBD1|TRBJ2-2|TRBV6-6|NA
CASSSGTGRTGELFF
TGTGCCAGCAGTTCCGGGACAGGGAGGACCGGGGAGCTGTTTTTT
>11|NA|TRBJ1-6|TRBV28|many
CASSSTRLLHF
TGTGCCAGCAGTTCGACGAGGCTCCTCCACTTT
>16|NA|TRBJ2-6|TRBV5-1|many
CASSLATSSGANVLTF
TGCGCCAGCAGCTTGGCCACTAGCTCTGGGGCCAACGTCCTGACTTTC
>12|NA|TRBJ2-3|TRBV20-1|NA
CSAPTSGGTQYF
TGCAGTGCTCCGACTAGTGGGGGTACGCAGTATTTT
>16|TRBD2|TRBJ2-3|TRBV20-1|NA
CSARDPLAGLTDTQYF
TGCAGTGCTAGAGATCCCCTAGCGGGGCTTACAGATACGCAGTATTTT
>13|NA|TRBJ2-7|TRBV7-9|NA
CASSSGNQEIQYF
TGTGCCAGCAGCTCTGGGAACCAAGAGATCCAGTACTTC
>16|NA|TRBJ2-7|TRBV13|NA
CASSLARGMSYNEQYF
TGTGCCAGCAGCTTAGCGCGGGGCATGTCCTACAATGAGCAGTACTTC
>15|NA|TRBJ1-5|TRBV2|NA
CASSRDTAGNQPQHF
TGTGCCAGCAGTCGGGACACGGCGGGCAATCAGCCCCAGCATTTT
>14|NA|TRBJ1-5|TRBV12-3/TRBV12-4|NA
CASTEERGNQPQHF
TGTGCCAGCACCGAAGAGAGAGGGAATCAGCCCCAGCATTTT
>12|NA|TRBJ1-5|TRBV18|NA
CASSARGQPQHF
TGTGCCAGCTCGGCTAGGGGACAGCCCCAGCATTTT
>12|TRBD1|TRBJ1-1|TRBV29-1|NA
CSVSGGAHEAFF
TGCAGCGTTTCAGGGGGCGCGCATGAAGCTTTCTTT
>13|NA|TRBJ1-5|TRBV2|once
CASSEGTRAPQHF
TGTGCCAGCAGTGAAGGTACTCGGGCGCCCCAGCATTTT
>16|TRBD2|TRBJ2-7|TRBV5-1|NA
CASSLSLAGTGYGQYF
TGCGCCAGCAGCCTAAGCCTAGCGGGAACCGGCTATGGGCAGTACTTC
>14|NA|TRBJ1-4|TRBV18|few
CASSPPGSGEKLFF
TGTGCCAGCTCACCACCGGGCTCGGGTGAAAAACTGTTTTTT
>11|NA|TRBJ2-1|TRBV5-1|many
CASSADNEQFF
TGTGCCAGCAGCGCGGACAATGAGCAGTTCTTC
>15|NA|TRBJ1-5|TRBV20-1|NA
CSASGAPYSNQPQHF
TGCAGTGCTAGCGGTGCACCGTATAGCAATCAGCCCCAGCATTTT
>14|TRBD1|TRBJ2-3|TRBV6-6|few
CASSDRGRTDTQYF
TGTGCCAGCTCCGACAGGGGGCGAACAGATACGCAGTATTTT
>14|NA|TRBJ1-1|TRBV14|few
CASSQETPTTEAFF
TGTGCCAGCAGCCAAGAAACCCCCACCACTGAAGCTTTCTTT
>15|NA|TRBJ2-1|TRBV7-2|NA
CASRARADSYNEQFF
TGTGCCAGCAGGGCGCGGGCTGACTCCTACAATGAGCAGTTCTTC
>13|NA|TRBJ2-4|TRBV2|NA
CASTRIGENIQYF
TGTGCCAGCACTAGAATTGGGGAAAACATTCAGTACTTC
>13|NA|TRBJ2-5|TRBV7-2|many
CASSLIRQETQYF
TGTGCCAGCAGCTTAATTAGGCAAGAGACCCAGTACTTC
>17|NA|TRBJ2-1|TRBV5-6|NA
CASSLVGGVSPYNEQFF
TGTGCCAGCAGCTTGGTCGGGGGTGTTTCCCCCTACAATGAGCAGTTCTTC
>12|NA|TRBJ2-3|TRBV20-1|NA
CSASPSSDTQYF
TGCAGTGCTAGCCCTAGTTCAGATACGCAGTATTTT
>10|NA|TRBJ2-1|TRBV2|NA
CASSESRQFF
TGTGCCAGCAGTGAATCCCGGCAGTTCTTC
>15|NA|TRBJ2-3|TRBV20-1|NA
CSVQGDSFSTDTQYF
TGCAGTGTACAGGGAGACTCCTTTAGCACAGATACGCAGTATTTT
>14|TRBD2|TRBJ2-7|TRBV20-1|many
CSATGLAGELEQYF
TGCAGTGCTACGGGACTAGCGGGAGAGCTCGAGCAGTACTTC